This T cell receptor beta chain comes out of a study of T cells in Graves' hyperthyroidism and ophthalmopathy. Study background: Prior to any treatment, at the point of initial diagnosis, peripheral blood was collected.

Amplified TCR beta CDR3 regions came from RNA transcripts. The primer set for the first-round RT-PCR of the TCR CDR3 was HTBI. TCRdb called the multiplex PCR reads again in MiXCR, with one record for every CDR3 protein. This sample carries hundreds of thousands of distinct CDR3 sequences, 12% to 15% of them seen once, and the ten largest clones take approximately 10%. This clonotype was counted at least ten times. What it binds is not known. Notes on the study in general: Blood held most thyroid clonotypes expanded above 0.001 frequency. Stable hyperthyroidism was told apart from ophthalmopathy by a model built on 13 V-J features.

CDR3 length: 17 residues. The V end was cut by 5 bases, the J end by 1 base, with 19 bases between. From germline, CDR1 is SGHTA and CDR2 FQGNSA. Uncontrolled infection, other autoimmune disease, pregnancy or lactation disqualified patients from enrolment. This chain connects TRBV7-2 to TRBJ2-3, with D unresolved. This sequence was found in a woman aged 18 to 35 with Graves' hyperthyroidism. Sequenced input: blood. The CDR3 bases are TGTGCCAGCAGCCACCTACCCGAGATGGTGGGCACAGATACGCAGTATTTT. Its protein product is CASSHLPEMVGTDTQYF.